This T cell receptor beta chain stems from a study of lymphopenia after photon versus proton radiotherapy. Study-level findings and limits: Post-nadir diversity loss with photons came from oligoclonal expansion, particularly CD8+ Temra cells.

This table comes from immunoSEQ multiplex PCR, and its TCRdb copy is limited to in-frame clones, with some not included. The sample has under 35,000 clones; over 70% are singletons. V lost 5 bases to trimming and J lost 0 bases, with 8 bases between them. CDR3 length: 14 residues. Germline values: CDR1 ENHRY, CDR2 SYGVKD. As to this clone: Antigen: not known.

The sequenced sample was peripheral blood, obtained from a patient treated with proton-based radiotherapy. This sequence joins TRBV10-3 and TRBJ1-3, with D unclear. The TCR comes from a woman aged 65 to 85 with pancreatic cancer. CDR3 sequence: CAISLDASGNTIYF. The CDR3 DNA reads TGTGCCATCAGTCTTGATGCCTCTGGAAACACCATATATTTT.